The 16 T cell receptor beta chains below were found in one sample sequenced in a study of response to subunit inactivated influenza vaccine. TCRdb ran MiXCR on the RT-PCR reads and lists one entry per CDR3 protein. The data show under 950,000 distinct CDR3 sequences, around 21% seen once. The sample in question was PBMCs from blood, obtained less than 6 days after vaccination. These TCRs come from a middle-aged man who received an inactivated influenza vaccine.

This CDR3 reads CSARDGSGVFFYNEQFF. The DNA for the CDR3 is TGCAGTGCTAGAGATGGCAGCGGGGTATTCTTCTACAATGAGCAGTTCTTC. The chain joins TRBV20-1 to TRBJ2-1; TRBD2 aligns across 7 bases. V lost 0 bases, J lost 3 bases, and 11 bases stayed unmatched. Germline V gene sequence: CDR1 DFQATT, CDR2 SNEGSKA (reference sequence). The CDR3 extends over 17 amino acids.

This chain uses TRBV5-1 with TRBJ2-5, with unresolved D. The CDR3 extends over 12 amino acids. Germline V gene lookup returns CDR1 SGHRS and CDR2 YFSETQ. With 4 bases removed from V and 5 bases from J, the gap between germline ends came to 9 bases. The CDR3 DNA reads TGCGCCAGCAGCCTCGAGTCCGAGACCCAGTACTTC. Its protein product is CASSLESETQYF.

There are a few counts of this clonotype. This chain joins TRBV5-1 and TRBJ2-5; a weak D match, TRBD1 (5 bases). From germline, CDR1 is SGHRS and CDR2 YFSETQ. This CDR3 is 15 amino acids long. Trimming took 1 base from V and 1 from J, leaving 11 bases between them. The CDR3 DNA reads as TGCGCCAGCAGCTTGTTAAAGGGGTCCCAAGAGACCCAGTACTTC. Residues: CASSLLKGSQETQYF.

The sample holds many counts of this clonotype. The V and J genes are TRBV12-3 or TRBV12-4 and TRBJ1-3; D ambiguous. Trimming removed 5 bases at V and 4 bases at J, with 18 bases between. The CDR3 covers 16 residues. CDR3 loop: CASSPGWELEGNTIYF. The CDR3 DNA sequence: TGTGCCAGCAGTCCGGGGTGGGAACTTGAAGGAAACACCATATATTTT.

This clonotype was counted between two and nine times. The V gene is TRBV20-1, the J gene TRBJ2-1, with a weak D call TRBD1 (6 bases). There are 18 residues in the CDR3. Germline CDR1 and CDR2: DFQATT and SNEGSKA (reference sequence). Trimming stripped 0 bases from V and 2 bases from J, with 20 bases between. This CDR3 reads CSARDSVAAGAPYNEQFF. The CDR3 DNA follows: TGCAGTGCTAGAGATTCGGTAGCCGCAGGGGCGCCCTACAATGAGCAGTTCTTC.

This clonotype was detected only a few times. The CDR3 is CATPSELWRIDEQYF. DNA of the CDR3: TGTGCCACCCCCTCGGAGCTTTGGAGGATTGACGAGCAGTACTTC. V is TRBV15 and J is TRBJ2-7; D possibly corresponds to TRBD2 (5 bases). The CDR3 runs 15 residues. The V end was cut by 8 bases, the J end by 5 bases, with 22 bases between. From germline, CDR1 is LNHNV and CDR2 YYDKDF (reference sequence).

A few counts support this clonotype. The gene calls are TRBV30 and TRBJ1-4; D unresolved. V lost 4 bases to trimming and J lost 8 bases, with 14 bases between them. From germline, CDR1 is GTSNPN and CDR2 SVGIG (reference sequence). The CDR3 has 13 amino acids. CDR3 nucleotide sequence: TGTGCCTGGAAGGAGGGTCCGGGGGAAAAACTGTTTTTT. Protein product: CAWKEGPGEKLFF.

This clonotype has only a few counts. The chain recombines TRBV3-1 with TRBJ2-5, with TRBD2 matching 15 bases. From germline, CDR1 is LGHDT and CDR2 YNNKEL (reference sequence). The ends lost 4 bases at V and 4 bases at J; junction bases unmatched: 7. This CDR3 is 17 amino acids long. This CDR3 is CASSLLGLAGGTETQYF. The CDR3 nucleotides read TGTGCCAGCAGCCTCCTGGGACTAGCGGGAGGTACAGAGACCCAGTACTTC.

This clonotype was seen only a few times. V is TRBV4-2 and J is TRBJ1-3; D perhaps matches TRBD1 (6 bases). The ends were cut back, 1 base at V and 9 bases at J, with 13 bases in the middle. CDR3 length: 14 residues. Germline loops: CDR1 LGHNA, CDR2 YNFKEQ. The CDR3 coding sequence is TGTGCCAGCAGCCAAGGGGGGGGCAAGGGCACCATATATTTT. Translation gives CASSQGGGKGTIYF.

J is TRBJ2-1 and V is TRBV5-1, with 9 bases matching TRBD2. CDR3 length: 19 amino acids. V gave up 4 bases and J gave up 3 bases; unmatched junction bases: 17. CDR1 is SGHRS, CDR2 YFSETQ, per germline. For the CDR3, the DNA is TGCGCCAGCAGCCCCGGGACAGTCAGCGGGAGGACTGGCTACAATGAGCAGTTCTTC. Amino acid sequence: CASSPGTVSGRTGYNEQFF.

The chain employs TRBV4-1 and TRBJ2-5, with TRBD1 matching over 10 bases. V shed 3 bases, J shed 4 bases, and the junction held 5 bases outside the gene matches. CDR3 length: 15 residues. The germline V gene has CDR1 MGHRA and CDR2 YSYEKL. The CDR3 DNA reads TGCGCCAGCAGCCACAGGACAGGGGGAAGAGAGACCCAGTACTTC. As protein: CASSHRTGGRETQYF.

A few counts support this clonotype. CDR3 loop: CASSGDSSGNTIYF. The CDR3 region has the DNA TGTGCCAGCAGTGGGGACAGCTCTGGAAACACCATATATTTT. V gene TRBV6-1 combines with J gene TRBJ1-3, with TRBD1 identical over 7 bases. The V gene end was trimmed by 4 bases and the J gene end by 0 bases; junction bases not matched to a gene: 0. Germline V lookup: CDR1 MNHNS, CDR2 SASEGT. The CDR3 has 14 amino acids.

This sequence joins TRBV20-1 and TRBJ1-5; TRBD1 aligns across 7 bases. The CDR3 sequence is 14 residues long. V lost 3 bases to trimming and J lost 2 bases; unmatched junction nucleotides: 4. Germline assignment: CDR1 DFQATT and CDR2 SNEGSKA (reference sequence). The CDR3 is CSASRQGGNQPQHF. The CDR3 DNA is TGCAGTGCTAGCCGGCAGGGGGGCAATCAGCCCCAGCATTTT.

Here the CDR3 DNA reads TGTGCCAGCAGCCAGGGGGGGACAGCGCCCTTCTATGGCTACACCTTC. Translation gives CASSQGGTAPFYGYTF. This rearrangement joins TRBV4-2 to TRBJ1-2; 7 bases map to TRBD1. The J segment lost 4 bases and the V segment lost 3 bases, leaving 11 bases of the junction unmatched. Germline values: CDR1 LGHNA, CDR2 YNFKEQ. The CDR3 is 16 amino acids.

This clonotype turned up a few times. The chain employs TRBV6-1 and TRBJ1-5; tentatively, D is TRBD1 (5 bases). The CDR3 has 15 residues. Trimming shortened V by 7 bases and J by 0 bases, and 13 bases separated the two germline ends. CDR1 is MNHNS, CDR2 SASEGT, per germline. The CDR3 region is CASKSGTYSNQPQHF. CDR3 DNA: TGTGCCAGCAAGTCCGGGACCTATAGCAATCAGCCCCAGCATTTT.

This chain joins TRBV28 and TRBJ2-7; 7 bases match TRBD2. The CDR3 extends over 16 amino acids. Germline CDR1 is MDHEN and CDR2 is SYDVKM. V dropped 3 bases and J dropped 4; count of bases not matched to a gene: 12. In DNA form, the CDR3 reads TGTGCCAGCAGTTTCCGGCTAGCGGAGCTAACATACGAGCAGTACTTC. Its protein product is CASSFRLAELTYEQYF.